The text below deals with one TCR beta chain. Its target is not known. Second-dose timings of about 4 or about 12 weeks were pooled. Per germline, CDR1 SGHDN and CDR2 FVKESK. The CDR3 contains 13 residues. Trimming cost V 4 bases and J 3 bases; bases outside gene matches: 1. The table came from immunoSEQ multiplex PCR; TCRdb's copy has only in-frame clones and leaves some out. The data contain tens of thousands of clones, around 84% of them singletons. These data come from a study of T cell responses to AZD1222 COVID-19 vaccine. Notes on the study in general: It was only after the peak T cell response that any repertoires were sampled. White British people made up most donors, females outnumbered males, and clonal diversity was possibly underestimated. Spike-specific TCR repertoires showed rising breadth and depth after two AZD1222 doses.

The rearrangement uses TRBV14 and TRBJ1-1; 8 nucleotides align to TRBD1. Sequences were derived from peripheral blood, sampled 28 days after the second AZD1222 dose. This clonotype originated in an adult who received the AZD1222 COVID-19 vaccine. The DNA for the CDR3 is TGTGCCAGCAGCCGGGACAGGTACACTGAAGCTTTCTTT. Its translation is CASSRDRYTEAFF.